This T cell receptor (beta chain) was found in a study of T-cell reconstitution after alpha-beta-depleted transplantation in children. Unique molecular identifiers were incorporated during preparation of the TCRbeta library. TCRdb reprocessed the PCR reads with MiXCR, giving one entry per CDR3 protein. This table holds approximately 190,000 distinct CDR3 sequences, roughly 6.3% found once. Study-level findings and limits: Approximately two months post-transplant, alpha-beta T cells reportedly originated from several hundred expanded graft clones. Surviving recipient cells, namely T cells and thymic progenitors, were the source of high day-60 TCRbeta diversity in some patients. Among T cells one year after transplant, newly produced cells accounted for most counts and diversity.

The sample holds many counts of this clonotype. Its antigen is unidentified. Sequenced material: PBMCs, taken before TCRalphabeta/CD19-depleted stem cell transplant. The receptor comes from a girl less than two years old with combined immunodeficiency, due to receive a stem cell transplant.

This CDR3 reads CASSLGASGSHNEQFF. The CDR3 nucleotides are TGTGCCAGCAGCTTAGGGGCTAGCGGGAGCCACAATGAGCAGTTCTTC. The chain is built from TRBV11-2 and TRBJ2-1; 10 bases fit TRBD2. CDR3 length equals 16 residues. In germline, CDR1 is SGHAT, CDR2 FQNNGV. V shed 1 base, J shed 5 bases, and the junction held 5 bases outside the gene matches. The full variable domain, its missing parts supplied by reference TRBV11-2 and TRBJ2-1, is EAGVAQSPRYKIIEKRQSVAFWCNPISGHATLYWYQQILGQGPKLLIQFQNNGVVDDSQLPKDRFSAERLKGVDSTLKIQPAKLEDSAVYLCASSLGASGSHNEQFFGPGTRLTVL.